A single sample is the source of the 18 T cell receptor beta chains below, sequenced in a study of blood T cells in healthy people across ages. For the second PCR, which ran for 7 to 11 cycles, a sample-barcoded 5' primer and a J-beta primer mix were used. TCRdb reprocessed the 5' RACE reads via MiXCR and lists one record per CDR3 protein. The table includes approximately 1.5 million distinct CDR3 sequences, roughly 43% detected once. The sample was blood. Receptors originate from a woman between 18 and 30 years old in good health.

The chain links TRBV15 to TRBJ2-3; D possibly corresponds to TRBD2 (5 bases). Germline V lookup: CDR1 LNHNV, CDR2 YYDKDF (reference sequence). Between the trimmed V and J ends, which lost 4 bases and 6 bases, there was a span of 8 bases. This CDR3 is built from 12 residues. Here the CDR3 DNA reads TGTGCCACCAGCACCGGGGAGGATACGCAGTATTTT. Its protein is CATSTGEDTQYF.

The J gene is TRBJ1-1, the V gene TRBV7-9; TRBD1 aligns across 7 bases. The CDR3 has 12 residues. The germline gives CDR1 SEHNR, CDR2 FQNEAQ (reference sequence). Trimming took 8 bases from V and 7 from J; bases not matched to a gene: 7. The DNA of the CDR3 is TGTGCCAGCGAATACAGGGGTAATGAAGCTTTCTTT. Residues: CASEYRGNEAFF.

The J gene is TRBJ2-3, the V gene TRBV20-1; 11 nucleotides line up with TRBD2. The CDR3 has 16 residues. Germline V lookup: CDR1 DFQATT, CDR2 SNEGSKA (reference sequence). The V and J ends lost 0 bases and 5 bases, in that order; junction bases with no gene match: 7. Written as DNA, the CDR3 is TGCAGTGCTAGAGATGAACTAGCGGGAGAGATAGATACGCAGTATTTT. Translation: CSARDELAGEIDTQYF.

The chain carries TRBV7-2 and TRBJ1-5; tentative D call: TRBD1 (5 bases). V was cut by 5 bases and J by 7 bases, with 21 bases left in between. Germline CDR1 is SGHTA and CDR2 is FQGNSA. The CDR3 covers 16 residues. The CDR3 here is CASSPRDSGVGQPQHF. In nucleotides, the CDR3 is TGTGCCAGCAGCCCTCGGGACTCAGGAGTAGGGCAGCCCCAGCATTTT.

This chain links TRBV28 with TRBJ2-2; 9 bases are a match to TRBD1. V shed 9 bases, J shed 4 bases, and the junction held 18 bases outside the gene matches. This CDR3 region has 18 residues. From germline, CDR1 is MDHEN and CDR2 SYDVKM. DNA of the CDR3: TGTGCCAGTAGGATCTCGGGACAGGGAGCTGGGGGCACCGGGGAGCTGTTTTTT. This sequence encodes CASRISGQGAGGTGELFF.

This clonotype was seen ten or more times. V usage is TRBV18 and J usage is TRBJ1-2, with 9 positions matching TRBD1. This CDR3 has 13 amino acids. The V and J ends lost 8 bases and 6 bases, in that order; junction bases with no gene match: 7. The germline gives CDR1 KGHSH, CDR2 LQKENI. The CDR3 bases are TGTGCCAGCAGTCCACAGGGGGCTAATGGCTACACCTTC. Residues: CASSPQGANGYTF.

The V and J genes are TRBV28 and TRBJ2-1; 14 bases are a match to TRBD2. Germline V gives CDR1 MDHEN, CDR2 SYDVKM. Trimming cost V 10 bases and J 7 bases; bases outside gene matches: 6. The CDR3 spans 14 residues. The chain's CDR3 is CATQTSGRANEQFF. Written as DNA, the CDR3 is TGTGCCACTCAGACTAGCGGGAGGGCAAATGAGCAGTTCTTC. The variable domain in full, completed from reference TRBV28 and TRBJ2-1, reads DVKVTQSSRYLVKRTGEKVFLECVQDMDHENMFWYRQDPGLGLRLIYFSYDVKMKEKGDIPEGYSVSREKKERFSLILESASTNQTSMYLCATQTSGRANEQFFGPGTRLTVL.

The V call is TRBV6-5, the J call TRBJ2-7; 7 bases map to TRBD2. The DNA end is a closer match to TRBJ2-1, so the J assignment may be wrong. Germline V CDR1 and CDR2: MNHEY, SVGAGI. The CDR3 runs to 14 residues. The CDR3 coding sequence is TGTGCCAGCAGACGCGGGAGAGGCTCCTACGAGCAGTTCTTC. It is translated as CASRRGRGSYEQFF.

This clonotype occurred a few times. The rearrangement uses TRBV7-8 and TRBJ2-3; no definite D call. Germline loops: CDR1 SGHVS, CDR2 FQNEAQ. V was clipped by 1 base and J by 2 bases, with 7 bases between them. The CDR3 loop spans 14 amino acids. The CDR3: CASSLVTYTDTQYF. DNA for the CDR3: TGTGCCAGCAGCTTAGTGACTTACACAGATACGCAGTATTTT.

The chain has TRBV21-1 and TRBJ1-5; the table gives TRBD1 as D, unverified against the DNA. TRBV21-1 is noted as a pseudogene. The length of the CDR3 is 19 residues. The CDR3 region is CASSKASAGGQESNQPQHF. The CDR3 DNA follows: TGTGCCAGCAGCAAAGCTTCCGCAGGGGGCCAGGAGAGCAATCAGCCCCAGCATTTT.

V and J are TRBV4-3 and TRBJ2-7, with D possibly matching TRBD2 (6 bases). The CDR3 has 16 amino acids. Germline assignment: CDR1 LGHNA and CDR2 YSLEER. V lost 0 bases, J lost 1 base, and 13 bases lay in between. The CDR3 loop reads CASSQEWGVDSYEQYF. The CDR3 nucleotides are TGCGCCAGCAGCCAAGAATGGGGGGTGGATTCCTACGAGCAGTACTTC.

This clonotype was observed a few times. The CDR3 reads CSAVLAGVTDTQYF. CDR3 sequence (DNA): TGCAGTGCGGTACTAGCGGGGGTGACAGATACGCAGTATTTT. This sequence joins TRBV20-1 and TRBJ2-3; 11 bases line up with TRBD2. Germline trimming cut 6 bases from V and 3 bases from J; bases unmatched to any gene: 5. The CDR3 covers 14 residues. The germline V gene has CDR1 DFQATT and CDR2 SNEGSKA (reference sequence).

The J gene is TRBJ2-5, the V gene TRBV4-3; weak D call: TRBD1 (6 bases). CDR1 is LGHNA, CDR2 YSLEER, per germline. Between the trimmed V and J ends, which lost 3 bases and 1 base, there was a span of 18 bases. There are 17 residues in the CDR3. CDR3 sequence reads: CASSHYLDSLIQETQYF. CDR3 nucleotides: TGCGCCAGCAGCCATTACCTGGACAGCCTGATCCAAGAGACCCAGTACTTC.

CDR3 amino acids: CASRRRTGFYNEQYF. The CDR3 nucleotides read TGTGCCAGCAGACGCCGGACAGGTTTCTACAACGAGCAGTACTTC. The rearrangement uses TRBV7-9 and TRBJ2-5; TRBD1 matches at 7 bases. The J call may not be correct, given that the DNA end is closer to TRBJ2-7. The CDR3 length is 15 residues. Germline values: CDR1 SEHNR, CDR2 FQNEAQ (reference sequence).

J is TRBJ2-7 and V is TRBV12-3 or TRBV12-4; TRBD2 aligns across 8 bases. The V gene end was trimmed by 1 base and the J gene end by 6 bases; junction bases not matched to a gene: 5. This CDR3 contains 14 residues. CDR3 region: CASSLGGGRREQYF. CDR3 DNA sequence: TGTGCCAGCAGTTTAGGCGGGGGGCGCCGCGAGCAGTACTTC.

The chain joins TRBV30 to TRBJ1-1, with 10 bases fitting TRBD1. CDR3 length: 14 amino acids. The J segment lost 5 bases and the V segment lost 4 bases, leaving 7 bases of the junction unmatched. Germline V CDR1 and CDR2: GTSNPN, SVGIG (reference sequence). CDR3 amino acids: CAWTRTGGSTEAFF. CDR3 nucleotides: TGTGCCTGGACCCGGACAGGGGGAAGTACTGAAGCTTTCTTT.

V gene TRBV13 combines with J gene TRBJ2-1; D is perhaps TRBD2 (6 bases). V lost 5 bases and J 1 base, leaving 15 bases between the germline ends. The CDR3 has 16 amino acids. Germline CDR1 and CDR2: PRHDT and FYEKMQ (reference sequence). In DNA form, the CDR3 reads TGTGCCAGCAGCATCTCGGCGGGACGGTCCTACAATGAGCAGTTCTTC. The encoded protein is CASSISAGRSYNEQFF.

The chain carries TRBV28 and TRBJ2-7, with a weak D call TRBD1 (6 bases). The CDR3 is made up of 14 amino acids. Germline CDR1 is MDHEN and CDR2 is SYDVKM. Trimming stripped 5 bases from V and 1 base from J, with 12 bases between. This chain's CDR3 is CASSQHRESYEQYF. CDR3 coding DNA: TGTGCCAGCAGTCAACACAGGGAGTCCTACGAGCAGTACTTC.